Reported below is one T cell receptor (beta chain). This entry belongs to a study of blood T cell repertoires in COVID-19. Study information: Whether acute or convalescent, the COVID-19 samples came from the United States, Italy and Spain. Sources were T cells, B-cell-depleted T cells, or PBMCs; the material itself was cDNA or gDNA.

The CDR3 sequence is 16 residues long. Germline assignment: CDR1 SGHDT and CDR2 YYEEEE. Trimming left V 3 bases short and J 4 bases short, with 16 bases between. Authors' processing steps: Estimation of nucleated cell counts was performed using reference gene primer amplification. Sequencing used immunoSEQ multiplex PCR; TCRdb keeps in-frame clones, though not all of them. V and J calls and clone size are given by that table; D and trimming were obtained from the DNA. In the table there are about 360,000 clones, approximately 86% of which are singletons. This clonotype was sampled from a human donor in a cohort sampled during active COVID-19. The sequencing input was peripheral blood. The chain links TRBV5-6 to TRBJ2-2; perhaps TRBD1 as D (5 bases). The CDR3 coding sequence is TGTGCCAGCAGCTCCTGGGGCGGTGGCAGCACCGGGGAGCTGTTTTTT. This sequence encodes CASSSWGGGSTGELFF.